Below, 25 T cell receptor beta chains from the same sample are listed, as sequenced in a study of shared clonotypes between healthy human individuals. The assay was immunoSEQ multiplex PCR, and TCRdb's table has in-frame clones only and misses some. The sample shows about 2.1 million clones, 90% to 95% of them seen only once. Only CD45RO-negative cells positively selected for CCR7 counted as naive CD8 cells, so terminally differentiated effector memory CD45RA+ cells were excluded. The sample taken for sequencing was naive CD8+ T cells from PBMCs. The receptors stem from a man aged 18 to 29 in good health. Some clones in this sample may be carry-over from other donors' samples.

The chain joins TRBV4-3 to TRBJ2-5, with D uncertain. V was trimmed by 0 bases and J by 5 bases, leaving 13 bases between them. The germline V gene encodes CDR1 LGHNA and CDR2 YSLEER. The CDR3 is 15 amino acids. The CDR3 spells CASSQDLGGHETQYF. The CDR3 nucleotides are TGCGCCAGCAGCCAAGACCTGGGTGGGCACGAGACCCAGTACTTC.

With respect to this clone: Within the sample, other DNA sequences also encode this same CDR3. The chain uses TRBV29-1 and TRBJ1-2, with D unresolved. The CDR3 contains 12 residues. Trimming cost V 0 bases and J 2 bases, with 4 bases left between them. Germline assignment: CDR1 SQVTM and CDR2 ANQGSEA. CDR3 sequence: CSVEDRNYGYTF. CDR3 DNA sequence: TGCAGCGTTGAAGACAGAAACTATGGCTACACCTTC. The full variable domain, with the rest looked up from reference TRBV29-1 and TRBJ1-2, is SAVISQKPSRDICQRGTSLTIQCQVDSQVTMMFWYRQQPGQSLTLIATANQGSEATYESGFVIDKFPISRPNLTFSTLTVSNMSPEDSSIYLCSVEDRNYGYTFGSGTRLTVV.

V usage is TRBV19 and J usage is TRBJ2-5; the D gene is possibly TRBD1 (5 bases). V was trimmed by 2 bases and J by 0 bases, leaving 10 bases between them. Germline V gene lookup returns CDR1 LNHDA and CDR2 SQIVND (reference sequence). This CDR3 has 15 residues. This CDR3 reads CASSISPGNQETQYF. The CDR3 DNA follows: TGTGCCAGTAGTATATCCCCAGGGAACCAAGAGACCCAGTACTTC.

The V gene is TRBV7-2, the J gene TRBJ2-2, with TRBD1 matching over 10 bases. V shed 5 bases, J shed 6 bases, and the junction held 9 bases outside the gene matches. The CDR3 has 16 residues. Germline-derived CDR1 and CDR2 are SGHTA and FQGNSA. The chain's CDR3 is CASSRKGQGIAGELFF. CDR3 DNA: TGTGCCAGCAGCCGCAAGGGACAGGGGATCGCCGGGGAGCTGTTTTTT.

This chain links TRBV11-2 with TRBJ1-6; possible D gene TRBD1, 5 bases. The CDR3 extends over 14 amino acids. The germline V and J ends were trimmed by 5 bases and 13 bases, with 18 bases remaining between them. Germline-derived CDR1 and CDR2 are SGHAT and FQNNGV. CDR3 DNA sequence: TGTGCCAGCAGCCTCTCCCCAGGGACTTCCCCCCTCCACTTT. It translates to CASSLSPGTSPLHF. Full variable domain (remainder filled in from reference TRBV11-2 and TRBJ1-6): EAGVAQSPRYKIIEKRQSVAFWCNPISGHATLYWYQQILGQGPKLLIQFQNNGVVDDSQLPKDRFSAERLKGVDSTLKIQPAKLEDSAVYLCASSLSPGTSPLHFGNGTRLTVT.

The chain is built from TRBV25-1 and TRBJ1-4; a weak D match, TRBD1 (5 bases). The V gene lost 11 bases and the J gene lost 7 bases, with 17 bases spanning the gap. The CDR3 spans 13 residues. CDR1 is MGHDK, CDR2 SYGVNS, per germline. The CDR3 region is CASQGAWSEKLFF. The CDR3 nucleotides are TGTGCCTCCCAAGGGGCATGGAGTGAAAAACTGTTTTTT.

The V gene is TRBV19, the J gene TRBJ1-1; TRBD1 aligns across 7 bases. The CDR3 has 13 amino acids. From germline, CDR1 is LNHDA and CDR2 SQIVND (reference sequence). V lost 1 base, J lost 5 bases, and 1 base stayed unmatched. CDR3 sequence reads: CASSIGGQTEAFF. In DNA, the CDR3 is TGTGCCAGTAGTATAGGGGGACAGACTGAAGCTTTCTTT.

The chain carries TRBV5-4 and TRBJ2-3; 13 nucleotides agree with TRBD2. The CDR3 totals 18 residues. Germline V gene lookup returns CDR1 SGHNT and CDR2 YYREEE (reference sequence). Trimming cost V 4 bases and J 2 bases; bases outside gene matches: 10. The CDR3 nucleotides are TGTGCCAGCAGCGAGGGACTAGCGGGGAACCTTTACACAGATACGCAGTATTTT. Amino acids: CASSEGLAGNLYTDTQYF. Using reference TRBV5-4 and TRBJ2-3 for the parts outside the CDR3, the full variable domain is ETGVTQSPTHLIKTRGQQVTLRCSSQSGHNTVSWYQQALGQGPQFIFQYYREEENGRGNFPPRFSGLQFPNYSSELNVNALELDDSALYLCASSEGLAGNLYTDTQYFGPGTRLTVL.

The chain joins TRBV7-6 to TRBJ1-2, with 9 nucleotides matching TRBD1. Germline V gives CDR1 SGHVS, CDR2 FNYEAQ. The ends lost 5 bases at V and 6 bases at J; junction bases unmatched: 13. This CDR3 region has 16 residues. The CDR3 spells CASSLGTGSMWNGYTF. The CDR3 DNA reads as TGTGCCAGCAGCCTAGGGACAGGGTCTATGTGGAATGGCTACACCTTC.

The J gene is TRBJ2-7, the V gene TRBV5-4, with 8 positions matching TRBD2. Per germline, CDR1 SGHNT and CDR2 YYREEE (reference sequence). The CDR3 has 15 residues. V was pared by 1 base and J by 6 bases, with 9 bases of the junction left unmatched. Here the CDR3 reads CASSLFSGGPGEQYF. The DNA for the CDR3 is TGTGCCAGCAGCTTGTTTTCGGGAGGGCCAGGCGAGCAGTACTTC.

This clone was seen once. Other nucleotide sequences in the sample specify the same CDR3. The chain couples TRBV27 to TRBJ2-3; D tentatively fits TRBD1 or TRBD2 (6 bases each). Trimming stripped 0 bases from V and 1 base from J, with 11 bases between. Per germline, CDR1 MNHEY and CDR2 SMNVEV (reference sequence). There are 16 residues in the CDR3. The CDR3 is CASSLSPGAGTDTQYF. CDR3 DNA: TGTGCCAGCAGTTTATCTCCGGGGGCGGGCACAGATACGCAGTATTTT.

The chain is built from TRBV7-9 and TRBJ2-3, with 11 bases identical to TRBD2. CDR3 length: 16 residues. V gave up 4 bases and J gave up 2 bases; unmatched junction bases: 5. Per the germline V gene, CDR1 is SEHNR and CDR2 is FQNEAQ (reference sequence). The chain's CDR3 is CASSSRLAGNTDTQYF. The CDR3 region has the DNA TGTGCCAGCAGCTCCCGACTAGCGGGAAACACAGATACGCAGTATTTT.

The chain recombines TRBV4-1 with TRBJ2-1; 14 nucleotides agree with TRBD2. Germline lookup yields CDR1 MGHRA and CDR2 YSYEKL. V lost 4 bases to trimming and J lost 0 bases; unmatched junction nucleotides: 5. This CDR3 contains 18 residues. The CDR3 protein is CASSPRLAGGSSYNEQFF. For the CDR3, the DNA is TGCGCCAGCAGCCCTCGACTAGCGGGAGGGAGCTCCTACAATGAGCAGTTCTTC.

J is TRBJ2-7 and V is TRBV28; TRBD1 is a possible D gene (6 bases). Between the trimmed V and J ends, which lost 6 bases and 4 bases, there was a span of 16 bases. Germline V gives CDR1 MDHEN, CDR2 SYDVKM. The CDR3 has 14 residues. CDR3 DNA sequence: TGTGCCAGCAGCCCGGACAGAGTCACATACGAGCAGTACTTC. The encoded protein is CASSPDRVTYEQYF.

This chain joins TRBV10-3 and TRBJ2-1; 7 bases line up with TRBD2. This CDR3 contains 17 residues. Germline V gene sequence: CDR1 ENHRY, CDR2 SYGVKD. J was trimmed by 6 bases and V by 0 bases; bases with no gene match: 11. The CDR3 here is CAISESVLAEDPNEQFF. The CDR3 DNA reads TGTGCCATCAGTGAGTCTGTCCTAGCGGAAGACCCCAATGAGCAGTTCTTC.

This clone was found once. The J gene is TRBJ2-7, the V gene TRBV19; 8 nucleotides match TRBD2. Trimming removed 1 base from V and 4 bases from J; junction bases left unmatched: 6. Germline assignment: CDR1 LNHDA and CDR2 SQIVND (reference sequence). This CDR3 has 15 residues. CDR3 nucleotide sequence: TGTGCCAGTAGTATAGCCCGGGGGGGCGGTTACGAGCAGTACTTC. This codes for CASSIARGGGYEQYF. The full variable domain, rest sourced from reference TRBV19 and TRBJ2-7, is DGGITQSPKYLFRKEGQNVTLSCEQNLNHDAMYWYRQDPGQGLRLIYYSQIVNDFQKGDIAEGYSVSREKKESFPLTVTSAQKNPTAFYLCASSIARGGGYEQYFGPGTRLTVT.

This clone was seen only once. The chain carries TRBV4-1 and TRBJ2-7; D is perhaps TRBD1 or TRBD2 (5 bases each). Trimming left V 4 bases short and J 9 bases short, with 25 bases between. Germline loops: CDR1 MGHRA, CDR2 YSYEKL. This CDR3 spans 16 amino acids. DNA for the CDR3: TGCGCCAGCAGCCGCACAGAGCCTCCGGGGACCCCGGCGCAGTACTTC. It specifies CASSRTEPPGTPAQYF.

This clone was observed a single time. The chain links TRBV2 to TRBJ1-5; no clear D. Germline V gene sequence: CDR1 SNHLY, CDR2 FYNNEI. Trimming removed 2 bases at V and 5 bases at J, with 13 bases between. The CDR3 loop spans 15 amino acids. CDR3 sequence: CASSESWADYQPQHF. The CDR3, as DNA: TGTGCCAGCAGTGAAAGTTGGGCAGATTATCAGCCCCAGCATTTT. The complete variable domain, with remaining parts taken from reference TRBV2 and TRBJ1-5, reads EPEVTQTPSHQVTQMGQEVILRCVPISNHLYFYWYRQILGQKVEFLVSFYNNEISEKSEIFDDQFSVERPDGSNFTLKIRSTKLEDSAMYFCASSESWADYQPQHFGDGTRLSIL.

The chain carries TRBV4-1 and TRBJ2-7, with D unclear. CDR1 is MGHRA, CDR2 YSYEKL, per germline. V was cut by 4 bases and J by 1 base, with 11 bases left in between. CDR3 length: 14 residues. The CDR3 nucleotides read TGCGCCAGCAGCCTCGGTGGCACTTCCTACGAGCAGTACTTC. Translating gives CASSLGGTSYEQYF.

The chain is built from TRBV19 and TRBJ1-1; D perhaps matches TRBD1 (6 bases). CDR3 length: 15 amino acids. Germline V CDR1 and CDR2: LNHDA, SQIVND (reference sequence). Trimming took 2 bases from V and 2 from J, leaving 12 bases between them. The CDR3 coding sequence is TGTGCCAGTAGTATATCCGGACAGCAAAACACTGAAGCTTTCTTT. The encoded protein is CASSISGQQNTEAFF. Based on the CDR3 plus reference TRBV19 and TRBJ1-1, the full variable domain is DGGITQSPKYLFRKEGQNVTLSCEQNLNHDAMYWYRQDPGQGLRLIYYSQIVNDFQKGDIAEGYSVSREKKESFPLTVTSAQKNPTAFYLCASSISGQQNTEAFFGQGTRLTVV.

This clone occurred a few times. This chain joins TRBV27 and TRBJ1-1; unclear D gene. The CDR3 has 17 amino acids. Trimming shortened V by 3 bases and J by 5 bases, and 22 bases separated the two germline ends. Germline CDR1 MNHEY, CDR2 SMNVEV (reference sequence). CDR3 bases: TGTGCCAGCAGTTTTGGAGCGGGGTGGTCAGCCGTTACTGAAGCTTTCTTT. This encodes CASSFGAGWSAVTEAFF.

This chain links TRBV7-8 with TRBJ2-7, with a weak D call TRBD2 (5 bases). The CDR3 totals 13 residues. Trimming removed 0 bases at V and 5 bases at J, with 8 bases between. CDR1 SGHVS and CDR2 FQNEAQ come from the germline V gene. The CDR3 reads CASSLAGVNEQYF. The CDR3, as DNA: TGTGCCAGCAGCTTAGCGGGAGTTAACGAGCAGTACTTC.

CDR3 sequence (DNA): TGTGCCAGCAGTTTCAGGGTTGGCAATCAGCCCCAGCATTTT. Translating gives CASSFRVGNQPQHF. The gene calls are TRBV28 and TRBJ1-5, with D tentatively TRBD1 (5 bases). CDR1 is MDHEN, CDR2 SYDVKM, per germline. V was cut by 3 bases and J by 2 bases, with 8 bases left in between. CDR3 size: 14 residues. Variable domain in full (rest from reference TRBV28 and TRBJ1-5): DVKVTQSSRYLVKRTGEKVFLECVQDMDHENMFWYRQDPGLGLRLIYFSYDVKMKEKGDIPEGYSVSREKKERFSLILESASTNQTSMYLCASSFRVGNQPQHFGDGTRLSIL.

A single count supports this clone. V usage is TRBV7-9 and J usage is TRBJ2-7, with D possibly matching TRBD2 (6 bases). V shed 3 bases and J shed 4 bases, with 19 bases lying between them. Germline CDR1 SEHNR, CDR2 FQNEAQ (reference sequence). CDR3 size: 16 residues. DNA of the CDR3: TGTGCCAGCAGCTTTCGTGGGGACGGAGGGGCGTACGAGCAGTACTTC. Translating gives CASSFRGDGGAYEQYF.

V and J are TRBV11-2 and TRBJ2-7; D remains ambiguous. Germline lookup yields CDR1 SGHAT and CDR2 FQNNGV. There are 17 residues in the CDR3. V lost 1 base to trimming and J lost 2 bases, with 18 bases between them. The CDR3 sequence: CASSLGYPHLAAYEQYF. CDR3 nucleotides: TGTGCCAGCAGCTTAGGGTATCCTCATCTGGCGGCCTACGAGCAGTACTTC.